These 22 T cell receptor beta chains were sequenced from one sample in a study of blood T cell repertoires in COVID-19. Sequencing used immunoSEQ multiplex PCR; TCRdb keeps in-frame clones, though not all of them. The sample yields about 46,000 clones, about four fifths seen once. The sequenced sample was peripheral blood. The receptor set was obtained from a man in his sixties with acute or convalescent COVID-19.

The chain links TRBV3-1 (or the pseudogene TRBV3-2) to TRBJ2-3; tentatively, D is TRBD1 (5 bases). V was clipped by 4 bases and J by 1 base, with 12 bases between them. CDR3 length: 15 amino acids. Germline V gives CDR1 LGHDT, CDR2 YNNKEL (reference sequence). CDR3 DNA: TGTGCCAGCAGCCCTGGACACCTAGGCACAGATACGCAGTATTTT. Translation: CASSPGHLGTDTQYF.

This sequence joins TRBV6-5 and TRBJ2-7; tentatively, D is TRBD1 (6 bases). V gave up 5 bases and J gave up 1 base, with 9 bases separating them. CDR1 is MNHEY, CDR2 SVGAGI, per germline. This CDR3 region has 13 residues. Here the CDR3 reads CASSRGQSYEQYF. In DNA form, the CDR3 reads TGTGCCAGCAGTCGTGGACAGTCCTACGAGCAGTACTTC.

The rearrangement joins TRBV9 to TRBJ2-7; D possibly corresponds to TRBD1 (5 bases). The V and J ends lost 2 bases and 3 bases respectively, with 6 bases between them. Germline lookup yields CDR1 SGDLS and CDR2 YYNGEE. This CDR3 has 12 residues. The CDR3 spells CASSVDSYEQYF. CDR3 bases: TGTGCCAGCAGCGTCGACAGCTACGAGCAGTACTTC.

The rearrangement links TRBV3-1 (or the pseudogene TRBV3-2) to TRBJ2-3; the match to TRBD1 covers 7 bases. This CDR3 spans 15 amino acids. Germline V gene data show CDR1 as LGHDT and CDR2 as YNNKEL (reference sequence). Germline trimming cut 7 bases from V and 5 bases from J; bases unmatched to any gene: 12. CDR3 loop: CASTAQGMRGDTQYF. In DNA form, the CDR3 reads TGTGCCAGCACAGCACAGGGGATGAGAGGAGATACGCAGTATTTT.

This chain links TRBV30 with TRBJ2-5; D possibly corresponds to TRBD1 (6 bases). The V and J ends lost 2 bases and 0 bases respectively, with 10 bases between them. Germline CDR1 and CDR2: GTSNPN and SVGIG (reference sequence). The CDR3 sequence is 14 residues long. Written as DNA, the CDR3 is TGTGCCTGGAGTCCCGGGACATACCAAGAGACCCAGTACTTC. Protein sequence: CAWSPGTYQETQYF.

This clone was counted between two and nine times. This sequence joins TRBV19 and TRBJ1-2, with 11 bases fitting TRBD1. The CDR3 is made up of 15 amino acids. Trimming took 6 bases from V and 4 from J; bases not matched to a gene: 7. The V gene's germline CDR1 is LNHDA and CDR2 SQIVND (reference sequence). This CDR3 is CASSLRTGGGYGYTF. CDR3 DNA sequence: TGTGCCAGTAGCCTTCGGACAGGGGGCGGCTATGGCTACACCTTC.

The chain is built from TRBV30 and TRBJ1-3; TRBD1 aligns across 8 bases. CDR1 is GTSNPN and CDR2 is SVGIG in the germline V gene (reference sequence). This CDR3 is built from 15 residues. Trimming took 3 bases from V and 4 from J; bases not matched to a gene: 8. The CDR3 DNA reads TGTGCCTGGAGCGCCCAGGGGGCGCGAGGAAACACCATATATTTT. Amino acids: CAWSAQGARGNTIYF.

The chain recombines TRBV30 with TRBJ1-6; tentative D call: TRBD1 (6 bases). Between the trimmed V and J ends, which lost 5 bases and 7 bases, there was a span of 18 bases. Germline V gives CDR1 GTSNPN, CDR2 SVGIG (reference sequence). The CDR3 is 15 residues long. The CDR3 DNA reads TGTGCCTGGGACCTAAACAGGGAAGGAAATTCACCCCTCCACTTT. It specifies CAWDLNREGNSPLHF.

The V call is TRBV27, the J call TRBJ2-1, with 12 positions matching TRBD2. Trimming took 5 bases from V and 10 from J; bases not matched to a gene: 9. CDR3 length equals 15 residues. In germline, CDR1 is MNHEY, CDR2 SMNVEV (reference sequence). The CDR3 region is CASSGLAGTVREQFF. CDR3 nucleotide sequence: TGTGCCAGCAGTGGACTAGCGGGGACCGTTAGGGAGCAGTTCTTC.

This clone has only one observation. This chain connects TRBV5-4 to TRBJ1-3, with D possibly being TRBD1 (5 bases). Trimming cost V 2 bases and J 2 bases, with 5 bases left between them. Per the germline V gene, CDR1 is SGHNT and CDR2 is YYREEE (reference sequence). The CDR3 runs 13 residues. The CDR3 DNA sequence: TGTGCCAGCAGCTTCAGGGCTGGAAACACCATATATTTT. This gives the protein CASSFRAGNTIYF.

V is TRBV18 and J is TRBJ1-3; 7 bases align to TRBD1. This CDR3 contains 16 residues. Germline lookup yields CDR1 KGHSH and CDR2 LQKENI. Trimming removed 1 base from V and 3 bases from J; junction bases left unmatched: 6. The CDR3 DNA is TGTGCCAGCTCACCACGTGAGACAGGGATTGGAAACACCATATATTTT. It encodes CASSPRETGIGNTIYF. The full variable domain, completed using reference TRBV18 and TRBJ1-3, is NAGVMQNPRHLVRRRGQEARLRCSPMKGHSHVYWYRQLPEEGLKFMVYLQKENIIDESGMPKERFSAEFPKEGPSILRIQQVVRGDSAAYFCASSPRETGIGNTIYFGEGSWLTVV.

The gene calls are TRBV7-2 and TRBJ1-4; the match to TRBD1 covers 9 bases. J lost 8 bases, V lost 8 bases, and 6 bases had no gene match. The germline gives CDR1 SGHTA, CDR2 FQGNSA. The CDR3 has 13 amino acids. Here the CDR3 DNA reads TGTGCCAGCGATCCCGGGACAGGGGAAAAACTGTTTTTT. Protein product: CASDPGTGEKLFF.

This CDR3 reads CASSDWDRGKNEQFF. The DNA for the CDR3 is TGTGCCAGCAGTGATTGGGACAGGGGAAAGAATGAGCAGTTCTTC. The chain has TRBV25-1 and TRBJ2-1; the match to TRBD1 covers 10 bases. Losses at the gene ends were 3 bases for V and 7 bases for J; bases not matched to a gene: 6. Germline V gene data show CDR1 as MGHDK and CDR2 as SYGVNS. The CDR3 is 15 amino acids.

The gene calls are TRBV4-1 and TRBJ1-2, with 8 bases aligning to TRBD1. V was pared by 4 bases and J by 7 bases, with 11 bases of the junction left unmatched. The CDR3 totals 15 residues. Germline CDR1 MGHRA, CDR2 YSYEKL. The DNA of the CDR3 is TGCGCCAGCAGCCGGGTCGGACAGGGAATTACTGGCTACACCTTC. This encodes CASSRVGQGITGYTF.

This sequence joins TRBV5-8 and TRBJ1-2; D is unresolved. The CDR3 is 17 residues long. V was cut by 6 bases and J by 0 bases, with 21 bases left in between. Germline V gene sequence: CDR1 SGHTS, CDR2 YDEGEE. CDR3 sequence reads: CASTTPGATLANYGYTF. The CDR3 coding sequence is TGTGCCAGCACCACCCCGGGAGCCACCCTAGCTAACTATGGCTACACCTTC.

This clone was seen only a few times. The rearrangement uses TRBV30 and TRBJ1-5; 9 positions match TRBD1. CDR3 length: 16 amino acids. CDR1 and CDR2 from the germline V gene are GTSNPN and SVGIG (reference sequence). Trimming removed 1 base from V and 3 bases from J; junction bases left unmatched: 7. The CDR3 spells CAWSGGQGPTNQPQHF. The CDR3 DNA is TGTGCCTGGAGTGGAGGACAGGGGCCAACCAATCAGCCCCAGCATTTT.

This clone was counted once. The J gene is TRBJ1-5, the V gene TRBV4-1; a possible D gene is TRBD1 (6 bases). The V gene lost 4 bases and the J gene lost 0 bases, with 10 bases spanning the gap. CDR3 length: 15 amino acids. Germline V lookup: CDR1 MGHRA, CDR2 YSYEKL. CDR3 sequence reads: CASSLYRDSNQPQHF. CDR3 bases: TGCGCCAGCAGCCTGTACAGGGATAGCAATCAGCCCCAGCATTTT.

This chain joins TRBV25-1 and TRBJ1-2; maybe TRBD1 (5 bases). This CDR3 has 13 residues. V shed 5 bases and J shed 7 bases, with 14 bases lying between them. CDR1 is MGHDK and CDR2 is SYGVNS in the germline V gene. The CDR3 region is CASSTLGGSGYTF. CDR3 nucleotides: TGTGCCAGCAGTACTCTGGGGGGGTCTGGCTACACCTTC.

This chain connects TRBV6-5 to TRBJ2-5, with D possibly TRBD2 on 6 matching bases. This CDR3 has 15 residues. The V end was cut by 5 bases, the J end by 1 base, with 14 bases between. CDR1 MNHEY and CDR2 SVGAGI come from the germline V gene. For the CDR3, the DNA is TGTGCCAGCAGTCCCGGCGGGGTTTCCCAAGAGACCCAGTACTTC. Its protein product is CASSPGGVSQETQYF.

This clone has just one count. The chain carries TRBV5-1 and TRBJ2-1; 13 nucleotides agree with TRBD2. V lost 4 bases to trimming and J lost 16 bases; unmatched junction nucleotides: 5. In germline, CDR1 is SGHRS, CDR2 YFSETQ. CDR3 length: 12 residues. CDR3 nucleotide sequence: TGCGCCAGCAGCGGGACTAGCGGGGCCTCCTTCTTC. It encodes CASSGTSGASFF.

This clone occurred a few times. This chain connects TRBV10-1 to TRBJ2-7; TRBD2 might be the D (5 bases). Germline V CDR1 and CDR2: WNHNN, SYGVQD (reference sequence). V lost 7 bases to trimming and J lost 6 bases, with 16 bases between them. The length of the CDR3 is 13 residues. The CDR3 loop reads CASNFTSPCEQYF. The CDR3 nucleotides read TGCGCCAGCAATTTCACTAGTCCCTGCGAGCAGTACTTC.

A few counts support this clone. This rearrangement joins TRBV29-1 to TRBJ1-5; 8 bases match TRBD1. Germline V gives CDR1 SQVTM, CDR2 ANQGSEA. The trim removed 4 bases at V and 2 bases at J, leaving 7 bases unmatched. The CDR3 loop spans 15 amino acids. The chain's CDR3 is CSVAQGANGNQPQHF. As DNA, the CDR3 is TGCAGCGTTGCCCAGGGGGCGAATGGCAATCAGCCCCAGCATTTT.